The 5 T cell receptor beta chains below come from one sample, sequenced in a study of T cells after yellow fever vaccination (dated by TCRdb to between 2018 and 2021). The library was built by means of 5' RACE. Sequencing was carried out with an Illumina HiSeq 2500. The public reads were reprocessed in TCRdb via fastp at Q25 and MiXCR, keeping in-frame beta chains. Every distinct CDR3 protein forms one entry, paired with its most common genes and DNA. This sample gives approximately 580,000 distinct CDR3 sequences in total; roughly a sixth of them show up just once. Approximately 15% of the sample is in the top ten clones. Read against the paper, the sample's treatment or condition label means: live attenuated yellow fever vaccine strain. The sequencing used PBMCs, collected 4 to 6 days after the first yellow fever vaccination. These receptors were taken from a man aged 18 to 29 who received the YFV17D yellow fever vaccine.

V is TRBV7-2 and J is TRBJ1-1; tentatively, D is TRBD1 (6 bases). This CDR3 spans 14 amino acids. V shed 5 bases and J shed 8 bases, with 18 bases lying between them. In germline, CDR1 is SGHTA, CDR2 FQGNSA. The CDR3 reads CASSPGPSRGEAFF. CDR3 sequence (DNA): TGTGCCAGCAGCCCAGGGCCTTCAAGGGGGGAAGCTTTCTTT.

This clonotype was seen more than once but under ten times. The rearrangement joins TRBV4-3 to TRBJ2-2; D perhaps matches TRBD1 (6 bases). Germline V gene data show CDR1 as LGHNA and CDR2 as YSLEER. There are 16 residues in the CDR3. The V end was cut by 0 bases, the J end by 0 bases, with 8 bases between. CDR3 sequence (DNA): TGCGCCAGCAGCCAAGATCCAGGGGCGAACACCGGGGAGCTGTTTTTT. It encodes CASSQDPGANTGELFF.

This clonotype was counted between two and nine times. V and J are TRBV29-1 and TRBJ2-1; D remains ambiguous. This CDR3 has 11 residues. Per germline, CDR1 SQVTM and CDR2 ANQGSEA. The V gene lost 6 bases and the J gene lost 1 base, with 4 bases spanning the gap. CDR3 DNA sequence: TGCAGCGTGACGTCCTACAATGAGCAGTTCTTC. Protein: CSVTSYNEQFF.

V is TRBV10-3 and J is TRBJ2-1; 7 bases line up with TRBD1. The CDR3 contains 16 residues. Germline V CDR1 and CDR2: ENHRY, SYGVKD. Trimming at V came to 8 bases and at J to 8 bases, leaving 18 bases not matched to a gene. The CDR3 sequence: CAIGKQTGFLVYEQFF. The CDR3, as DNA: TGTGCCATCGGCAAACAGACAGGGTTCCTCGTTTATGAGCAGTTCTTC.

This clonotype has more than one count but fewer than ten. J is TRBJ2-3 and V is TRBV6-1; D is undetermined. V was clipped by 3 bases and J by 0 bases, with 7 bases between them. The CDR3 sequence is 14 residues long. Germline-derived CDR1 and CDR2 are MNHNS and SASEGT. CDR3 in amino acids: CASSDWSSTDTQYF. The CDR3, as DNA: TGTGCCAGCAGTGACTGGTCTAGCACAGATACGCAGTATTTT.